This entry features one TCR beta chain sequence. Its antigen is as yet unknown. A much larger clonotype is one base distant, so this may be a read error. This sample stems from a study of early T cells in non-severe SARS-CoV-2 infection. Study as a whole: Sequencing of bulk RNA from unsorted whole blood was done, without chain pairing.

CDR3 length equals 15 residues. CDR1 SQVTM and CDR2 ANQGSEA come from the germline V gene. V gave up 4 bases and J gave up 1 base; unmatched junction bases: 8. Study-level findings and limits: Lookups in VDJdb leaned toward anti-spike CD8 responses and missed private and CD4 specificities.

TCRdb redid the calling of the 5' RACE reads with MiXCR, one entry per CDR3 protein. This sample has around 44,000 distinct CDR3 sequences, with around 9.1% found just once. The clonotype comes from an adult who was a healthcare worker with PCR-confirmed SARS-CoV-2 infection or an uninfected control (not recorded which). The chain links TRBV29-1 to TRBJ2-5; 8 bases are a match to TRBD2. Specimen: whole blood. The CDR3 loop reads CSVVVGSGIQETQYF. DNA for the CDR3: TGCAGCGTTGTAGTGGGTAGCGGGATCCAAGAGACCCAGTACTTC.